Below, 23 T cell receptor beta chains from the same sample are listed, as sequenced in a study of blood T cells in healthy people across ages. Through a sample-barcoded 5' primer and a J-beta primer mix, a second PCR was run for 7 to 11 cycles. One entry per CDR3 protein, called by TCRdb with MiXCR from the 5' RACE reads. The profile shows 700,000 to 850,000 distinct CDR3 sequences, 35% to 40% of them singletons. Sequencing was performed on blood. Source of these receptors: a man aged 18 to 30 in good health.

This clonotype has only one observation. V gene TRBV30 combines with J gene TRBJ2-7; possible D gene TRBD2, 5 bases. The CDR3 is 10 residues long. V was clipped by 7 bases and J by 3 bases, with 7 bases between them. Germline V gives CDR1 GTSNPN, CDR2 SVGIG (reference sequence). CDR3: CASAGYEQYF. The CDR3 DNA follows: TGTGCCTCGGCGGGCTACGAGCAGTACTTC.

The V gene is TRBV25-1, the J gene TRBJ1-3, with a tentative D call TRBD1 (5 bases). V was pared by 7 bases and J by 0 bases, with 13 bases between. The germline CDR1 and CDR2 sequences are MGHDK and SYGVNS. The CDR3 has 15 amino acids. CDR3 residues: CASIGLGGSGNTIYF. CDR3 bases: TGTGCCAGCATCGGTCTTGGGGGCTCTGGAAACACCATATATTTT.

This clonotype was observed a handful of times. This chain joins TRBV18 and TRBJ2-5; D remains ambiguous. Germline values: CDR1 KGHSH, CDR2 LQKENI. This CDR3 contains 15 residues. Trimming took 0 bases from V and 2 from J, leaving 10 bases between them. CDR3 DNA sequence: TGTGCCAGCTCACCACCTACAGCCCAGCAAGAGACCCAGTACTTC. Amino acids: CASSPPTAQQETQYF.

The gene calls are TRBV7-6 and TRBJ1-3, with D tentatively TRBD1 (6 bases). V lost 1 base, J lost 6 bases, and 10 bases lay in between. Germline V lookup: CDR1 SGHVS, CDR2 FNYEAQ. The CDR3 spans 14 residues. CDR3 region: CASSLGQEANTIYF. CDR3 DNA sequence: TGTGCCAGCAGCTTAGGACAGGAGGCAAACACCATATATTTT. The complete variable domain, with remaining parts taken from reference TRBV7-6 and TRBJ1-3, reads GAGVSQSPRYKVTKRGQDVALRCDPISGHVSLYWYRQALGQGPEFLTYFNYEAQQDKSGLPNDRFSAERPEGSISTLTIQRTEQRDSAMYRCASSLGQEANTIYFGEGSWLTVV.

This clonotype is a singleton in its sample. The J gene is TRBJ2-7, the V gene TRBV4-3, with D tentatively TRBD1 (5 bases). Germline CDR1 is LGHNA and CDR2 is YSLEER. Trimming cost V 3 bases and J 3 bases, with 15 bases left between them. The CDR3 contains 15 residues. This chain's CDR3 is CASSQSRVDFYEQYF. CDR3 sequence (DNA): TGCGCCAGCAGCCAGAGCAGGGTGGATTTCTACGAGCAGTACTTC.

This clonotype was counted at least ten times. The V gene is TRBV12-3 or TRBV12-4, the J gene TRBJ2-7; D call uncertain. The CDR3 extends over 11 amino acids. Trimming shortened V by 1 base and J by 5 bases, and 3 bases separated the two germline ends. The CDR3 spells CASSLGHEQYF. CDR3 bases: TGTGCCAGCAGTTTAGGTCACGAGCAGTACTTC.

This clonotype appeared many times. J is TRBJ1-2 and V is TRBV12-3 or TRBV12-4, with D uncertain. This CDR3 comprises 12 residues. The V gene lost 4 bases and the J gene lost 8 bases, with 11 bases spanning the gap. CDR3 DNA: TGTGCCAGCAGTTGGTCACGCGGGGGCTACACCTTC. It specifies CASSWSRGGYTF.

This clonotype was detected a few times. V usage is TRBV6-6 and J usage is TRBJ1-6, with D unclear. Trimming removed 6 bases from V and 7 bases from J, with 10 bases in between. CDR1 is MNHNY, CDR2 SVGAGI, per germline (reference sequence). The length of the CDR3 is 13 residues. CDR3 region: CASRQDGNSPLHF. As DNA, the CDR3 is TGTGCCAGCAGGCAAGACGGAAATTCACCCCTCCACTTT.

This chain joins TRBV29-1 and TRBJ1-1; no clear D. This CDR3 is built from 12 residues. Germline CDR1 reads SQVTM; CDR2 reads ANQGSEA. Between the trimmed V and J ends, which lost 8 bases and 4 bases, there was a span of 14 bases. CDR3 DNA sequence: TGCAGCCTTGGTGGGAAGGGCACTGAAGCTTTCTTT. Translating it yields CSLGGKGTEAFF. The entire variable domain, with the rest obtained from reference TRBV29-1 and TRBJ1-1, is as follows: SAVISQKPSRDICQRGTSLTIQCQVDSQVTMMFWYRQQPGQSLTLIATANQGSEATYESGFVIDKFPISRPNLTFSTLTVSNMSPEDSSIYLCSLGGKGTEAFFGQGTRLTVV.

This clonotype appeared once. This chain connects TRBV4-2 to TRBJ2-1, with 8 bases that match TRBD2. The CDR3 length is 16 residues. In germline, CDR1 is LGHNA, CDR2 YNFKEQ. V trimming: 1 base; J trimming: 8 bases; junction bases outside the gene matches: 10. Written as DNA, the CDR3 is TGTGCCAGCAGCCAAGGGACGGGGGGGCTAAGTGATGAGCAGTTCTTC. This sequence encodes CASSQGTGGLSDEQFF.

V is TRBV5-1 and J is TRBJ2-1; D is undetermined. The length of the CDR3 is 16 residues. V was trimmed by 4 bases and J by 7 bases, leaving 21 bases between them. CDR1 and CDR2 (germline): SGHRS, YFSETQ. CDR3 amino acids: CASSDGLIVLTNEQFF. CDR3 coding DNA: TGCGCCAGCAGCGATGGGCTGATAGTCCTGACGAATGAGCAGTTCTTC.

The rearrangement uses TRBV7-9 and TRBJ1-1; D gene uncertain. The CDR3 extends over 10 amino acids. CDR1 SEHNR and CDR2 FQNEAQ come from the germline V gene (reference sequence). The V and J ends lost 3 bases and 7 bases respectively, with 3 bases between them. CDR3 sequence: CASSLNEAFF. The CDR3 nucleotides read TGTGCCAGCAGCTTGAATGAAGCTTTCTTT.

As to this clonotype: Since a much larger clone is just one base distant, this may be a read error. The CDR3 nucleotides read TGTGCCAGCAGTTTTGGCGGGGGGGCGACAGATATGCAGTATTTT. Translating gives CASSFGGGATDMQYF. The J gene is TRBJ2-3, the V gene TRBV12-3 or TRBV12-4; 9 bases line up with TRBD2. This CDR3 has 15 amino acids.

The chain uses TRBV11-2 and TRBJ2-7; possible D gene TRBD1, 5 bases. Per germline, CDR1 SGHAT and CDR2 FQNNGV. The CDR3 runs to 14 residues. Trimming removed 4 bases at V and 6 bases at J, with 16 bases between. CDR3 sequence: CASSSNVRVAEQYF. CDR3 DNA sequence: TGTGCCAGCAGCTCTAACGTCAGGGTAGCCGAGCAGTACTTC.

The V call is TRBV20-1, the J call TRBJ2-2; a possible D gene is TRBD2 (6 bases). Germline lookup yields CDR1 DFQATT and CDR2 SNEGSKA (reference sequence). The V end was cut by 3 bases, the J end by 5 bases, with 19 bases between. The CDR3 covers 16 residues. The CDR3 here is CSASLPVAGRTGELFF. CDR3 DNA: TGCAGTGCTAGTTTACCCGTGGCAGGGAGGACCGGGGAGCTGTTTTTT.

This clonotype was detected a few times. This chain links TRBV7-2 with TRBJ1-1; D remains unclear. This CDR3 is 14 amino acids long. The germline V gene has CDR1 SGHTA and CDR2 FQGNSA. V was cut by 5 bases and J by 5 bases, with 15 bases left in between. The CDR3 DNA follows: TGTGCCAGCAGCCAAACCTCCATGTGGACTGAAGCTTTCTTT. Encoded protein: CASSQTSMWTEAFF.

The rearrangement joins TRBV12-3 or TRBV12-4 to TRBJ1-2; D is undetermined. V lost 2 bases and J lost 5, with 9 bases in between. This CDR3 region has 13 residues. CDR3: CASSLKDYYGYTF. CDR3 bases: TGTGCCAGCAGTTTAAAGGATTATTATGGCTACACCTTC.

The chain uses TRBV21-1 and TRBJ2-3; the D call TRBD2 from the table was never checked on the DNA. TRBV21-1 counts as a pseudogene. This CDR3 contains 19 residues. The CDR3 DNA reads TGTGCCAGCAGCAAAGGGGGACTAGCGGGGGGAATCAGCACAGATACGCAGTATTTT. Translating gives CASSKGGLAGGISTDTQYF.

Details on this clonotype: This clone may be a read error of a much larger clone one base away. This chain connects TRBV20-1 to TRBJ2-4; 8 bases fit TRBD2. The J call may not be correct, given that the DNA end is closer to TRBJ2-7. Germline-derived CDR1 and CDR2 are DFQATT and SNEGSKA (reference sequence). This CDR3 is built from 14 residues. Here the CDR3 reads CSAREAGDTYEQYF. CDR3 bases: TGCAGTGCTAGAGAAGCGGGGGACACCTACGAGCAGTACTTC.

The rearrangement joins TRBV10-3 to TRBJ1-2; possible D gene TRBD1, 5 bases. The V and J ends lost 0 bases and 4 bases respectively, with 15 bases between them. CDR3 length equals 16 residues. Germline V gene data show CDR1 as ENHRY and CDR2 as SYGVKD. In DNA form, the CDR3 reads TGTGCCATCAGTGAGTCAGGGGCGGCGGCAACCTATGGCTACACCTTC. It specifies CAISESGAAATYGYTF.

The chain is built from TRBV9 and TRBJ1-1; perhaps TRBD1 as D (6 bases). The CDR3 sequence is 14 residues long. Trimming removed 3 bases at V and 5 bases at J, with 14 bases between. The V gene's germline CDR1 is SGDLS and CDR2 YYNGEE. CDR3 in amino acids: CASSAIQGGTEAFF. CDR3 in DNA: TGTGCCAGCAGCGCCATACAGGGTGGGACTGAAGCTTTCTTT.

CDR3 sequence reads: CASSPRDPKNIQYF. Written as DNA, the CDR3 is TGTGCCAGCAGCCCCCGGGACCCCAAAAACATTCAGTACTTC. This chain links TRBV5-6 with TRBJ2-4, with D perhaps given as TRBD1 or TRBD2 (5 bases each). The length of the CDR3 is 14 residues. Germline V gives CDR1 SGHDT, CDR2 YYEEEE. Trimming pared 4 bases from V and 2 bases from J, leaving 10 bases between. The full variable domain, in which reference TRBV5-6 and TRBJ2-4 provide the parts outside the CDR3, is DAGVTQSPTHLIKTRGQQVTLRCSPKSGHDTVSWYQQALGQGPQFIFQYYEEEERQRGNFPDRFSGHQFPNYSSELNVNALLLGDSALYLCASSPRDPKNIQYFGAGTRLSVL.

The rearrangement links TRBV20-1 to TRBJ2-1; D could derive from TRBD1 or TRBD2 (7 bases each). Germline loops: CDR1 DFQATT, CDR2 SNEGSKA (reference sequence). The V end was cut by 3 bases, the J end by 4 bases, with 13 bases between. This CDR3 region has 14 residues. This CDR3 is CSASQGGEYNEQFF. The CDR3 DNA is TGCAGTGCTAGTCAGGGGGGGGAATACAATGAGCAGTTCTTC.